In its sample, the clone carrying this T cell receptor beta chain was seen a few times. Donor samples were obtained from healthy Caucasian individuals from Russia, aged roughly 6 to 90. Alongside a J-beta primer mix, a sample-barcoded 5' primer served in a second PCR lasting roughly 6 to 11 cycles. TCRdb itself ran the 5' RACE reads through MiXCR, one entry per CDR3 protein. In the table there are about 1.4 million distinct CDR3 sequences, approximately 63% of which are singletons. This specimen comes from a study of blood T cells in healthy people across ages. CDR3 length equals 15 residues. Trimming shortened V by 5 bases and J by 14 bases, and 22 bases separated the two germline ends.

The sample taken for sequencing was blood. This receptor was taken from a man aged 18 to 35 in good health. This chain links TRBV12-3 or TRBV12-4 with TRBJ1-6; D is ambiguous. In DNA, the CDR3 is TGTGCCAGCAGTATTAGGACTGTCCGGATGAAGGCCCTCCACTTT. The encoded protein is CASSIRTVRMKALHF.